The present TCR beta chain was sequenced within a study of cytomegalovirus exposure and HLA in healthy donors (dated by TCRdb to the late 2010s). Background for the entire study: An earlier analysis of some 600 of the donors reported roughly 300 Gb of sequence data and 117 million unique TCR beta sequences obtained from about 200 million T cells. An early release covering 550 to 700 HLA-typed donors comprised about 300 gigabases of sequencing data and tens of millions of unique TCR sequences. Among the roughly 410 genotyped donors, around 81% belonged to the genetic ancestry cluster associated with self-reported Caucasian donors. The study aimed to test whether signatures of past pathogen exposure could be identified by cataloging public T cell receptors. The T cell repertoires of 666 subjects were profiled by immunosequencing and related to cytomegalovirus serostatus. In addition to the first cohort of 650 to 750 subjects, a separate validation cohort of about 120 different subjects was used. High-throughput TCR immunosequencing, statistical association of individual TCRs with disease status, and machine learning were combined to predict cytomegalovirus infection status. In a later analysis, previously published TCR beta repertoires from some 640 donors were re-analyzed and high-resolution HLA genotyping was added so that TCR occurrence patterns could be studied. In the later analysis, no new phenotypic data were used to find candidate immune exposures; instead, reliance was placed on TCR beta sequences and their occurrence across donors. An earlier analysis of about 600 of the donors used high-throughput TCR beta sequencing to judge whether each TCR beta V gene segment behaved as functional or pseudogenic. Donor age, sex, ethnicity and CMV serostatus were compiled alongside the repertoire data. Genome-wide SNP genotypes for about 65% of the roughly 670 donors were used in a later genetic analysis, which treated that subset as a discovery cohort. Every repertoire in the discovery cohort had been generated on one and the same sequencing platform. HLA typing covered class I and class II loci at four-digit resolution. The number of donors typed differed by locus, with roughly 629-640 for A, B, C, DRB1 and DQB1, more than 500 for DQA1, 600 to 610 for DPA1, and some 470 for DPB1. Because of strong linkage in the cohort, five DR-DQ haplotypes were treated as single units for association and clustering. Among some 400 genotyped donors of the cohort, an average of around 240,000 unique TCR beta nucleotide sequences was sequenced per donor, of which 15% to 20% were non-productive. Here is what the overall study found, with its caveats: Specific HLA alleles were associated with more than 15,000 TCR beta sequences at a false discovery rate of 0.05 in a later analysis. Three of the identified cytomegalovirus-associated TCR beta chains were confirmed in vitro to be specific for cytomegalovirus antigens. In a later analysis, HLA-associated TCR beta chains were found to be more clonally expanded and to have lower generation probabilities than equally common non-associated chains. In a later genetic analysis, fewer N-insertions in productive TCRs were reported among donors in an Asian-associated ancestry cluster than the roughly 700-donor mean. In an earlier analysis of around 600 of the donors, most TCR beta V segments were observed in productive rearrangements about 87% or about 30% of the time, broadly matching IMGT annotations. A further reported finding was that TCR beta sequences accurately predicted the HLA-A and HLA-B alleles for most subjects in the first cohort. In a later analysis, the rate of TCR association differed among HLA loci, with DRB1 alleles having the most associated TCRs and HLA-C alleles having the fewest. For the cohort, immune exposure information was limited to CMV serostatus. In a later genetic analysis, a missense DCLRE1C variant was associated with V-gene and J-gene trimming of TCR beta chains, and the association was replicated in an independent cohort. A group of highly shared sequence variants was considered likely to be a technical artifact of the sequencing pipeline. The study listed approximately 150 TCR beta chains as associated with cytomegalovirus. Strong co-occurrence of HLA alleles, especially DR and DQ, made assigning TCR associations to individual alleles difficult. Over 15 rarely observed V segments, including chromosome 9 orphons, were excluded from the earlier analysis of some 590 of the donors because counts were too low. Most TCR sequences were seen in very few donors, while some public TCRs were found in many individuals. In a later analysis, several top co-occurrence clusters were reported to appear linked to parvovirus B19, influenza, CMV and Epstein-Barr virus. The classifier was reported to diagnose cytomegalovirus status with high specificity and sensitivity in both the original cohort and the validation cohort. Correlated functional status among segregating V segments might reflect linkage disequilibrium, but an unknown experimental factor could not be ruled out. This cohort had only TCR beta chains sequenced, and the lack of alpha or paired-chain data limited which features could be detected. In a later analysis, most CMV-associated TCR beta chains were found to appear HLA-restricted, with HLA associations seemingly driven largely by CMV exposure. Roughly uniform sequencing depth across donors was assumed in presence/absence analyses, although this assumption may not hold. Some IMGT-functional V segments, including TRBV6-2 and TRBV6-3, could not be told apart with the 87-base-pair reads, so those segments were excluded. Because some donors lacked HLA typing at each locus, the association tests relied only on the typed subset. According to the authors, the approach could potentially be generalized to other disease states and immunological phenotypes.

Concerning this clone itself: It lacks a known antigen.

In total, more than 500 healthy bone marrow donors made up the cohort. At the time of sampling, every cohort member was nominally healthy, though immune exposures that went unrecorded were likely present. The donor was CMV seropositive and was included in the group of almost 300 seropositive cohort members. Every donor gave a peripheral blood sample, and the peripheral blood mononuclear cells from that sample were used for TCR beta sequencing. The Qiagen DNeasy Blood Extraction Kit was used to extract genomic DNA from the blood cell samples. V trim: 7 bases; J trim: 0 bases; unmatched bases: 8. Reading the germline V gene (reference sequence) gives CDR1 LNHDA and CDR2 SQIVND. Including cysteine and phenylalanine, the CDR3 has 15 amino acids. The only DNA kept is the CDR3, 45 bases in frame from the first base. The library was produced with the immunoSEQ multiplex PCR assay. For the multiplex PCR, a mixture combining 60 forward primers for TCR Vbeta segments and 13 reverse primers for TCR Jbeta segments was used. The CDR3 region of rearranged TCR beta genes was amplified from genomic DNA with a multiplex PCR assay. The amplified TCR beta libraries were sequenced on the Illumina HiSeq System as 87-base-pair reads. Per the authors' processing: A later analysis counted approximately 76 million unique TCR beta chains across the 650 to 700 repertoires, and 10 million to 12 million of these chains were shared by at least two donors. Raw reads were error-corrected and collapsed into unique sequences by a nearest-neighbor algorithm in which closely related sequences were merged to remove PCR and sequencing errors. To assign V, D and J gene segments, CDR3 sequences were aligned to IMGT reference sequences. For a sequence to be retained, a match of at least six nucleotides was required to both a V gene segment and a J gene segment. Rearrangements were classified as productive when the CDR3 lacked stop codons and remained in frame with V and J, and all other rearrangements were classified as non-productive. Following IMGT convention, CDR3 was defined as the stretch from the second conserved V-encoded cysteine up to the conserved J-encoded phenylalanine. The earlier analysis of fewer than 750 of the donors excluded sequences that lacked an unambiguous match to a single V gene segment. An earlier analysis of over 450 of the donors classified V segments as functional when productive rearrangements were above 56.7% and as segregating when the standard deviation between donors was above 5%. A statistical classification framework was developed to diagnose cytomegalovirus status using the catalog of TCR beta chain sequences. V and J gene assignment, in a later analysis, came from comparing TCR nucleotide sequences with IMGT/GENE-DB human TR gene sequences. The TCRdist pipeline was used in a later analysis to assign CDR3 sequences and most-parsimonious VDJ recombination scenarios. A later analysis defined each TCR beta chain by its CDR3 amino acid sequence plus V-gene family, and excluded reads lacking a unique V-gene family. In a later analysis, 550 to 650 highly shared, low-generation-probability nucleotide sequences were removed to address suspected cross-contamination and a sequencing artifact. In a later analysis, a clonal expansion index was calculated for each public chain from normalized within-repertoire ranks of inferred template counts. A later analysis computed generation probabilities with a VDJ recombination model fitted to out-of-frame rearrangements, and checked the results against IGoR. Hypergeometric tests were used in a later analysis to score TCR-TCR, TCR-HLA and TCR-CMV co-occurrence, with a repertoire-size bias correction applied to the TCR pairs. False discovery rates were estimated in a later analysis by permuting HLA or CMV assignments 20 times. In a later analysis, co-occurring TCRs were grouped using DBSCAN, with TCRdist sequence similarity added in when clustering inside HLA-allele-positive subsets. Repertoires with fewer than 30,000 or more than 120,000 public chains, plus five repertoires with anomalous nucleotide sharing, were excluded from co-occurrence clustering. This immuneACCESS table, as held by TCRdb, lists in-frame sequences with V and J called but not all clones. Of the missing ones, under half trace to an unresolved V gene in checked studies; the others have no known cause. V, J and clone size reflect that table, while D and trimming were determined from the DNA. The table kept for this sample lists approximately 52,000 clones. Roughly 8.8% of the sample rests with the top ten.

The rearrangement combines TRBV19 with TRBJ1-1; 7 central bases correspond to TRBD1. This sequence was found in a man between 45 and 60 years old in good health and CMV-seropositive. Sequenced input: PBMCs. The DNA sequence is as follows: TGTGCCAGTACAACGGGACAGTCTTTGAACACTGAAGCTTTCTTT. The resulting protein is CASTTGQSLNTEAFF.